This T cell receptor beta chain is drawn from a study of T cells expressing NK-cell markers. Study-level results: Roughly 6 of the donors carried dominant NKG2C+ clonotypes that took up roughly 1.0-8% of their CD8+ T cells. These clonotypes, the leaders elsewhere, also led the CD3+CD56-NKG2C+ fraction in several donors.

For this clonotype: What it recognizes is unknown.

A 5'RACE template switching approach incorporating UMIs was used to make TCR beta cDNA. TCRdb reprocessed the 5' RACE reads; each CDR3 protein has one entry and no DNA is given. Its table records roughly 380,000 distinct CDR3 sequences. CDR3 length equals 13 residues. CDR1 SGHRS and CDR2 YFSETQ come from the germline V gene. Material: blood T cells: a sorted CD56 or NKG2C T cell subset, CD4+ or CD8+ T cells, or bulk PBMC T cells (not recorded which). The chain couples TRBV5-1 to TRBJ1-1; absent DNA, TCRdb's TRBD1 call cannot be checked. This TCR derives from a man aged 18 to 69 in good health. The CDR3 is CASSYTGQGRAFF.